What follows describes a single T cell receptor (beta chain). Its cognate antigen is unknown. This entry comes from a study of identifying expanded T cells in peripheral blood. The study's findings and limits: Across healthy donors, higher total template counts meant significantly greater roughly 2-week count variance. Differentially abundant clones: 1 to 1.5 between replicates, about 15 at roughly 13 days, approximately 19 at four.

No infections or other immune events were documented during collection. The germline CDR1 and CDR2 sequences are GTSNPN and SVGIG (reference sequence). The V end lost 5 bases, the J end lost 5 bases, and 12 bases lay between the germline ends. CDR3 length: 13 residues. Clones were sequenced by immunoSEQ multiplex PCR, and TCRdb holds only the in-frame ones, with some missing. The table lists 80,000 to 90,000 clones, about 86% of them singletons, with around 6% in the top ten. V gene TRBV30 combines with J gene TRBJ2-2; a possible D gene is TRBD1 (6 bases). The TCR was taken from a person between 18 and 69 years old in good health. Sequencing was carried out using blood. The CDR3 DNA follows: TGTGCCTGGCAGGGGATCTTGACCGGGGAGCTGTTTTTT. Residues: CAWQGILTGELFF.